A single sample gave rise to the 32 T cell receptor beta chains below, sequenced in a study of spatial heterogeneity in lung cancer. Time point noted: sample taken at primary tumor resection. The study sequenced unsorted whole RNA from tumor, nontumor lung or frozen PBMC. TCRdb reanalysed the 5' RACE reads using MiXCR and keeps one entry per CDR3 protein. The profile shows about 20,000 distinct CDR3 sequences, over 15% of them singletons. The material was PBMCs, obtained at surgery. These receptors all come from a male donor with early-stage non-small cell lung cancer.

V is TRBV29-1 and J is TRBJ1-2, with 8 bases that match TRBD1. Germline V gene data show CDR1 as SQVTM and CDR2 as ANQGSEA. This CDR3 is 12 amino acids long. V was pared by 7 bases and J by 4 bases, with 5 bases of the junction left unmatched. CDR3 protein: CSADRGTYGYTF. The CDR3 region has the DNA TGCAGCGCCGACAGGGGTACCTATGGCTACACCTTC.

The sample holds many counts of this clonotype. The chain joins TRBV5-6 to TRBJ2-1; 9 bases are shared with TRBD1. After removal of 3 bases from V and 5 bases from J, the junction contained 6 bases not matched to a gene. The germline gives CDR1 SGHDT, CDR2 YYEEEE. There are 15 residues in the CDR3. The CDR3 protein is CASSWTGAWDNEQFF. The CDR3 coding sequence is TGTGCCAGCAGCTGGACAGGGGCTTGGGACAATGAGCAGTTCTTC.

This clonotype was picked up many times. The chain carries TRBV7-2 and TRBJ2-3; D is perhaps TRBD1 (5 bases). The CDR3 has 14 amino acids. Trimming shortened V by 1 base and J by 6 bases, and 11 bases separated the two germline ends. Germline loops: CDR1 SGHTA, CDR2 FQGNSA. The DNA of the CDR3 is TGTGCCAGCAGCTTAGTCCAGGGAACCGATACGCAGTATTTT. Translation: CASSLVQGTDTQYF. Full variable domain (missing parts from reference TRBV7-2 and TRBJ2-3): GAGVSQSPSNKVTEKGKDVELRCDPISGHTALYWYRQSLGQGLEFLIYFQGNSAPDKSGLPSDRFSAERTGGSVSTLTIQRTQQEDSAVYLCASSLVQGTDTQYFGPGTRLTVL.

This clonotype counts as medium-sized. J is TRBJ2-5 and V is TRBV6-5, with TRBD2 identical over 7 bases. With 0 bases clipped from V and 7 bases from J, the junction kept 5 bases outside the gene matches. This CDR3 is 14 amino acids long. CDR1 is MNHEY and CDR2 is SVGAGI in the germline V gene. CDR3 coding DNA: TGTGCCAGCAGTTACTCGGGGGGGTGGATGACCCAGTACTTC. Its translation: CASSYSGGWMTQYF.

In this sample, this clonotype is medium-sized. The chain has TRBV5-4 and TRBJ2-7, with D possibly matching TRBD2 (5 bases). V lost 10 bases, J lost 3 bases, and 14 bases lay in between. The CDR3 has 12 residues. Germline CDR1 is SGHNT and CDR2 is YYREEE (reference sequence). The CDR3, as DNA: TGTGCCGTCGTCGGGGAAGACTACGAGCAGTACTTC. It codes for CAVVGEDYEQYF.

By share, this clonotype counts as medium-sized. CDR3 sequence reads: CSVDQGDTEAFF. In DNA form, the CDR3 reads TGCAGCGTTGACCAGGGGGATACTGAAGCTTTCTTT. This chain uses TRBV29-1 with TRBJ1-1, with 7 bases lining up with TRBD1. The CDR3 length is 12 residues. J was trimmed by 5 bases and V by 3 bases; bases with no gene match: 3. The germline gives CDR1 SQVTM, CDR2 ANQGSEA.

This clonotype was seen repeatedly, ten times or more. The chain couples TRBV25-1 to TRBJ1-6; unclear D gene. Germline CDR1 MGHDK, CDR2 SYGVNS. The CDR3 runs 13 residues. Trimming stripped 0 bases from V and 10 bases from J, with 7 bases between. CDR3 loop: CASSEYLGSPLHF. DNA of the CDR3: TGTGCCAGCAGTGAATATTTGGGATCACCCCTCCACTTT.

V and J are TRBV4-2 and TRBJ2-4; 10 positions match TRBD2. Per germline, CDR1 LGHNA and CDR2 YNFKEQ. This CDR3 region has 19 residues. V was pared by 0 bases and J by 0 bases, with 8 bases of the junction left unmatched. The DNA of the CDR3 is TGTGCCAGCAGCCAAGAAGGCCTAGCGGGGGCAATAGCCAAAAACATTCAGTACTTC. Protein sequence: CASSQEGLAGAIAKNIQYF.

This clonotype was counted at least ten times. The chain carries TRBV6-6 and TRBJ1-2, with TRBD1 matching 8 bases. Germline assignment: CDR1 MNHNY and CDR2 SVGAGI (reference sequence). Germline trimming cut 2 bases from V and 4 bases from J; bases unmatched to any gene: 6. The length of the CDR3 is 15 residues. The CDR3 nucleotides read TGTGCCAGCAGTTACAAGACAGGGGAGAGCTATGGCTACACCTTC. Translated: CASSYKTGESYGYTF.

This clonotype came up many times. V is TRBV10-2 and J is TRBJ2-2; the D gene could be TRBD1 or TRBD2 (5 bases each). Germline V gene data show CDR1 as WSHSY and CDR2 as SAAADI. The CDR3 contains 15 residues. Between the trimmed V and J ends, which lost 8 bases and 4 bases, there was a span of 17 bases. CDR3 nucleotide sequence: TGCGCCAGCGGGATTTCAGGGAGCCTCACCGGGGAGCTGTTTTTT. Residues: CASGISGSLTGELFF.

This clonotype has at least ten counts. V is TRBV7-9 and J is TRBJ1-6; no reliable D call. V dropped 5 bases and J dropped 12 bases, with 17 bases sitting between them. Germline assignment: CDR1 SEHNR and CDR2 FQNEAQ (reference sequence). The CDR3 runs to 14 residues. The CDR3 sequence: CASSRAEFPGPLHF. CDR3 sequence (DNA): TGTGCCAGCAGCCGTGCTGAATTTCCGGGACCCCTCCACTTT.

The rearrangement uses TRBV5-1 and TRBJ2-3; possibly TRBD2 for D (6 bases). Germline CDR1 is SGHRS and CDR2 is YFSETQ. The CDR3 totals 14 residues. Trimming removed 5 bases at V and 0 bases at J, with 10 bases between. The CDR3 region is CASRDLASTDTQYF. The CDR3, as DNA: TGCGCCAGCAGGGACCTAGCGAGCACAGATACGCAGTATTTT.

A remark on this clonotype: Since a much larger clone is just one base distant, this may be a read error. The genes are TRBV5-1 and TRBJ2-7; D may be TRBD1 (5 bases). CDR3 length: 15 amino acids. From germline, CDR1 is SGHRS and CDR2 YFSETQ. Trimming pared 0 bases from V and 5 bases from J, leaving 15 bases between. CDR3 in DNA: TGCGCCAGCAGCTTGGCGGCTAGGGGCCTCGACGAGCAGTACTTC. Its translation: CASSLAARGLDEQYF.

Only a few counts were recorded for this clonotype. V gene TRBV12-3 or TRBV12-4 combines with J gene TRBJ2-7; 8 positions match TRBD2. The CDR3 spans 17 residues. Trimming cost V 5 bases and J 0 bases; bases outside gene matches: 12. For the CDR3, the DNA is TGTGCCAGCAGTCCATCTAGCGGGCCCTGGAGCTCCTACGAGCAGTACTTC. Protein: CASSPSSGPWSSYEQYF.

The V gene is TRBV5-1, the J gene TRBJ1-1; maybe TRBD1 (6 bases). Germline V gene sequence: CDR1 SGHRS, CDR2 YFSETQ. The CDR3 runs to 14 residues. The V gene lost 1 base and the J gene lost 4 bases, with 11 bases spanning the gap. The CDR3 spells CASSLPGVITEAFF. The CDR3 region has the DNA TGCGCCAGCAGCTTGCCAGGGGTTATCACTGAAGCTTTCTTT.

This clonotype was seen ten or more times. The chain uses TRBV9 and TRBJ2-1; TRBD1 agrees at 11 bases. Germline-derived CDR1 and CDR2 are SGDLS and YYNGEE. J gave up 8 bases and V 3 bases, and 10 bases lay outside the gene matches. CDR3 length: 16 amino acids. CDR3 in DNA: TGTGCCAGCAGCGCCCAGAAGGGACAGGGGGTTCATGAGCAGTTCTTC. Translated, it gives CASSAQKGQGVHEQFF.

Ten or more counts support this clonotype. The chain carries TRBV6-1 and TRBJ2-6; TRBD1 might be the D (6 bases). CDR1 MNHNS and CDR2 SASEGT come from the germline V gene. This CDR3 is built from 15 residues. Trimming removed 5 bases from V and 3 bases from J, with 11 bases in between. CDR3: CASSIQGSGANVLTF. CDR3 in DNA: TGTGCCAGCAGTATCCAGGGGAGTGGGGCCAACGTCCTGACTTTC.

There are a few counts of this clonotype. The rearrangement links TRBV27 to TRBJ2-1; D gene unclear. Between the trimmed V and J ends, which lost 4 bases and 3 bases, there was a span of 13 bases. The CDR3 covers 15 residues. Germline V gene data show CDR1 as MNHEY and CDR2 as SMNVEV (reference sequence). The CDR3, as DNA: TGTGCCAGCAGTTCCGAAACGGTCAACTACAATGAGCAGTTCTTC. Protein sequence: CASSSETVNYNEQFF.

This clonotype was found many times. This sequence joins TRBV7-8 and TRBJ2-7; D is uncertain. The CDR3 is 11 amino acids. Germline assignment: CDR1 SGHVS and CDR2 FQNEAQ. The V end was cut by 4 bases, the J end by 3 bases, with 4 bases between. The CDR3 sequence is CASSSNYEQYF. DNA of the CDR3: TGTGCCAGCAGCTCTAACTACGAGCAGTACTTC.

This clonotype was recorded at least ten times. The J gene is TRBJ2-4, the V gene TRBV19; the D call may be TRBD1 or TRBD2 (6 bases each). Germline V gives CDR1 LNHDA, CDR2 SQIVND (reference sequence). The CDR3 runs 15 residues. Trimming took 4 bases from V and 8 from J, leaving 18 bases between them. The CDR3 loop is CASSTGWGARDIQYF. The CDR3 DNA follows: TGTGCCAGTAGTACGGGTTGGGGGGCTAGGGACATTCAGTACTTC. The entire variable domain, with the rest obtained from reference TRBV19 and TRBJ2-4, is as follows: DGGITQSPKYLFRKEGQNVTLSCEQNLNHDAMYWYRQDPGQGLRLIYYSQIVNDFQKGDIAEGYSVSREKKESFPLTVTSAQKNPTAFYLCASSTGWGARDIQYFGAGTRLSVL.

The chain employs TRBV19 and TRBJ2-7, with 7 nucleotides matching TRBD1. CDR3 length: 15 residues. After removal of 0 bases from V and 2 bases from J, the junction contained 4 bases not matched to a gene. Germline V CDR1 and CDR2: LNHDA, SQIVND (reference sequence). CDR3 sequence reads: CASSIDLGTAYEQYF. Here the CDR3 DNA reads TGTGCCAGTAGTATAGATTTGGGGACAGCCTACGAGCAGTACTTC.

There are many counts of this clonotype. The chain employs TRBV6-6 and TRBJ2-1; 14 bases line up with TRBD2. This CDR3 contains 14 residues. Germline CDR1 and CDR2: MNHNY and SVGAGI (reference sequence). Losses at the gene ends were 6 bases for V and 8 bases for J; bases not matched to a gene: 3. This CDR3 is CASRTSGGVDEQFF. The CDR3 nucleotides read TGTGCCAGCAGGACTAGCGGGGGGGTTGATGAGCAGTTCTTC.

This clonotype was recorded at least ten times. The V call is TRBV12-3 or TRBV12-4, the J call TRBJ1-1, with D possibly matching TRBD1 (6 bases). The CDR3 has 12 amino acids. Trimming removed 6 bases at V and 7 bases at J, with 12 bases between. In DNA, the CDR3 is TGTGCCAGCAGACAGGGTGATGGTGAAGCTTTCTTT. Its protein product is CASRQGDGEAFF.

V gene TRBV5-1 combines with J gene TRBJ1-1; possibly TRBD1 for D (5 bases). The CDR3 is 13 residues long. Trimming removed 1 base from V and 6 bases from J, with 10 bases in between. Per germline, CDR1 SGHRS and CDR2 YFSETQ. This CDR3 is CASSLQGSAEAFF. CDR3 nucleotide sequence: TGCGCCAGCAGCTTGCAGGGATCGGCTGAAGCTTTCTTT. Full variable domain (missing parts from reference TRBV5-1 and TRBJ1-1): KAGVTQTPRYLIKTRGQQVTLSCSPISGHRSVSWYQQTPGQGLQFLFEYFSETQRNKGNFPGRFSGRQFSNSRSEMNVSTLELGDSALYLCASSLQGSAEAFFGQGTRLTVV.

The sample holds many counts of this clonotype. The chain joins TRBV19 to TRBJ2-1; TRBD1 matches 9 bases. Germline V gene data show CDR1 as LNHDA and CDR2 as SQIVND (reference sequence). V shed 6 bases and J 4 bases; nucleotides not matched to a gene: 7. This CDR3 spans 15 amino acids. In DNA form, the CDR3 reads TGTGCCAGTAGCGTGGGACAGGGACCTTACAATGAGCAGTTCTTC. It is translated as CASSVGQGPYNEQFF.

J is TRBJ1-5 and V is TRBV20-1; D is unclear. Trimming removed 3 bases at V and 1 base at J, with 4 bases between. The germline V gene encodes CDR1 DFQATT and CDR2 SNEGSKA (reference sequence). This CDR3 has 12 residues. The CDR3 DNA sequence: TGCAGTGCTAGGGGGAGCAATCAGCCCCAGCATTTT. It codes for CSARGSNQPQHF.

In its sample, this clonotype was seen many times. The genes are TRBV7-8 and TRBJ1-5; D may be TRBD1 (6 bases). Germline V CDR1 and CDR2: SGHVS, FQNEAQ. This CDR3 region has 15 residues. Between the trimmed V and J ends, which lost 4 bases and 1 base, there was a span of 11 bases. The CDR3 reads CASSSQQGSNQPQHF. For the CDR3, the DNA is TGTGCCAGCAGCTCTCAACAGGGAAGCAATCAGCCCCAGCATTTT.

The CDR3 region is CASSKGQGPYTDTQYF. CDR3 DNA: TGTGCCAGCAGTAAGGGACAGGGTCCTTACACAGATACGCAGTATTTT. The chain carries TRBV2 and TRBJ2-3, with TRBD1 identical over 9 bases. CDR1 is SNHLY, CDR2 FYNNEI, per germline. The V and J ends lost 5 bases and 2 bases, in that order; junction bases with no gene match: 8. The CDR3 has 16 residues.

This clonotype was observed a handful of times. The chain combines TRBV30 with TRBJ2-7, with TRBD1 identical over 7 bases. Trimming took 4 bases from V and 3 from J; bases not matched to a gene: 0. CDR1 and CDR2 (germline): GTSNPN, SVGIG (reference sequence). The CDR3 sequence is 11 residues long. The CDR3 nucleotides read TGTGCCTGGAACAGGGGCTACGAGCAGTACTTC. This gives the protein CAWNRGYEQYF.

In the case of this clonotype: A much larger clone lies one base from this, so it may be a read error. The chain uses TRBV29-1 and TRBJ2-7; 8 bases match TRBD2. CDR3 length: 13 amino acids. Germline CDR1 SQVTM, CDR2 ANQGSEA. The CDR3 loop is CSALSGASYEKYF. For the CDR3, the DNA is TGCAGCGCCCTTAGCGGGGCTTCCTACGAGAAGTACTTC.

This clonotype is medium-sized in the sample. The chain links TRBV2 to TRBJ1-4; the D gene is possibly TRBD1 (6 bases). This CDR3 spans 14 amino acids. Trimming stripped 4 bases from V and 7 bases from J, with 13 bases between. Germline V gene sequence: CDR1 SNHLY, CDR2 FYNNEI. The CDR3 bases are TGTGCCAGCAGTGCCCCAGGGGCGGTTGAAAAACTGTTTTTT. Translating it yields CASSAPGAVEKLFF.

The V gene is TRBV11-3, the J gene TRBJ2-3; TRBD2 might be the D (6 bases). The CDR3 has 13 residues. Germline CDR1 reads SGHNT; CDR2 reads YENEEA. Trimming shortened V by 4 bases and J by 9 bases, and 14 bases separated the two germline ends. CDR3 residues: CASSSNGGLTQYF. The CDR3 DNA sequence: TGTGCCAGCAGCTCCAACGGGGGTTTGACGCAGTATTTT.